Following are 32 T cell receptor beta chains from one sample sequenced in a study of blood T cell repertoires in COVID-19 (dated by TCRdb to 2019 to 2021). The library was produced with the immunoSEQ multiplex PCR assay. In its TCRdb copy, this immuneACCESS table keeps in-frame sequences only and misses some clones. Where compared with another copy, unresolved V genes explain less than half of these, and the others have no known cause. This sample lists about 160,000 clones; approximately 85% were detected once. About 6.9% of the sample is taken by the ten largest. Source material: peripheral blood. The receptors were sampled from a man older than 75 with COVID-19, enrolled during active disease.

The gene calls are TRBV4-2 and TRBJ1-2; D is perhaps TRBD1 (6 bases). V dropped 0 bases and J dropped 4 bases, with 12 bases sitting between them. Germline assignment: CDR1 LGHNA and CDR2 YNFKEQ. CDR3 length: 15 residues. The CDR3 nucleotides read TGTGCCAGCAGCCAAGATTACGGACAGCGCTATGGCTACACCTTC. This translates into CASSQDYGQRYGYTF.

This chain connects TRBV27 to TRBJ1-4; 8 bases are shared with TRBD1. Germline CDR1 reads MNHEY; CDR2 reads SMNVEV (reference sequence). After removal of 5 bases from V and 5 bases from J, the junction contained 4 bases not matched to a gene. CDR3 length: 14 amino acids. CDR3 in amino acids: CASSVDRVNEKLFF. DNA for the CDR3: TGTGCCAGCAGTGTGGACAGGGTAAATGAAAAACTGTTTTTT.

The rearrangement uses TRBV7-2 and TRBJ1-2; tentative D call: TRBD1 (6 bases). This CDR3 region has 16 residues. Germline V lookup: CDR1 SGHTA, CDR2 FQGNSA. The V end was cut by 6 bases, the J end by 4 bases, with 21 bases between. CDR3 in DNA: TGTGCCAGCAGTTCTAAGGGGGGGTTGGATTCCTATGGCTACACCTTC. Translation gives CASSSKGGLDSYGYTF.

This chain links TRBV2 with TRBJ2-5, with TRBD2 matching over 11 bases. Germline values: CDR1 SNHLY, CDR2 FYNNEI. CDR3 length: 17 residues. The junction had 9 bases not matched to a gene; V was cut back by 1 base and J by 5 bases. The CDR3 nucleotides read TGTGCCAGCAGTGAAGAAGGTAGCGGGGGGGCATTGGAGACCCAGTACTTC. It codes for CASSEEGSGGALETQYF. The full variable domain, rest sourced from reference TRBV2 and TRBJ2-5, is EPEVTQTPSHQVTQMGQEVILRCVPISNHLYFYWYRQILGQKVEFLVSFYNNEISEKSEIFDDQFSVERPDGSNFTLKIRSTKLEDSAMYFCASSEEGSGGALETQYFGPGTRLLVL.

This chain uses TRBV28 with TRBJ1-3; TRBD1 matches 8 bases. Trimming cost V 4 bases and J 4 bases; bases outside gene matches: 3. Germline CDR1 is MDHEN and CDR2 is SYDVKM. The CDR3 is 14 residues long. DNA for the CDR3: TGTGCCAGCAGTTGGACAGGGACGGGAAACACCATATATTTT. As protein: CASSWTGTGNTIYF.

CDR3 in amino acids: CASSLSPPGNTIYF. For the CDR3, the DNA is TGTGCCAGCAGCTTATCCCCCCCGGGAAACACCATATATTTT. The rearrangement joins TRBV7-8 to TRBJ1-3; D gene unclear. V gave up 2 bases and J gave up 4 bases, with 9 bases separating them. Per germline, CDR1 SGHVS and CDR2 FQNEAQ. This CDR3 is built from 14 residues. The full variable domain, with the rest looked up from reference TRBV7-8 and TRBJ1-3, is GAGVSQSPRYKVAKRGQDVALRCDPISGHVSLFWYQQALGQGPEFLTYFQNEAQLDKSGLPSDRFFAERPEGSVSTLKIQRTQQEDSAVYLCASSLSPPGNTIYFGEGSWLTVV.

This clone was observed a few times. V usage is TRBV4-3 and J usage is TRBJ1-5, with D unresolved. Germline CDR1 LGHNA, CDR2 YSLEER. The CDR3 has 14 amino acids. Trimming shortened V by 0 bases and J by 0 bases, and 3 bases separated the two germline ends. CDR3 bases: TGCGCCAGCAGCCAAGATAGTAGCAATCAGCCCCAGCATTTT. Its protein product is CASSQDSSNQPQHF.

DNA for the CDR3: TGTGCCATCAGCCTCGGACAGGACTACGAGCAGTACTTC. It codes for CAISLGQDYEQYF. V gene TRBV10-3 combines with J gene TRBJ2-7; 7 positions match TRBD1. The CDR3 has 13 residues. The ends lost 6 bases at V and 3 bases at J; junction bases unmatched: 5. Germline V gene data show CDR1 as ENHRY and CDR2 as SYGVKD.

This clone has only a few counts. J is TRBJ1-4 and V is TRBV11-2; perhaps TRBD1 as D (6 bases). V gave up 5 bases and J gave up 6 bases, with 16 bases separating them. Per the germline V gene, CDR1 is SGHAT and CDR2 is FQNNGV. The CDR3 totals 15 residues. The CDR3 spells CASSLRRGRDEKLFF. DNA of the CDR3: TGTGCCAGCAGCCTACGAAGGGGGAGGGATGAAAAACTGTTTTTT.

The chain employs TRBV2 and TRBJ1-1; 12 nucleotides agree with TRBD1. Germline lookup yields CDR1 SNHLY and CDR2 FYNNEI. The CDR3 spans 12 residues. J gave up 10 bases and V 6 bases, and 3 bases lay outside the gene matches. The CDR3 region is CASRGQGAGAFF. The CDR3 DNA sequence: TGTGCCAGCAGGGGACAGGGGGCGGGAGCTTTCTTT.

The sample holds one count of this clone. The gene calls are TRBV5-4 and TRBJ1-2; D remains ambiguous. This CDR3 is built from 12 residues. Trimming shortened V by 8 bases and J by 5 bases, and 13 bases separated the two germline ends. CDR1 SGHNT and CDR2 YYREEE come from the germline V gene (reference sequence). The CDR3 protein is CASSTRGYGYTF. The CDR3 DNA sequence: TGTGCCAGTAGTACTCGGGGATATGGCTACACCTTC.

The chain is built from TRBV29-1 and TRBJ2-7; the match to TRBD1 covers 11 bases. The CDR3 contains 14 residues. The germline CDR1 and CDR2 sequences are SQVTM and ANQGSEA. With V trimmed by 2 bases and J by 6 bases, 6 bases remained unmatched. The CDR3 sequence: CSVERGQGAREQYF. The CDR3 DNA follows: TGCAGCGTTGAAAGAGGACAGGGGGCGCGCGAGCAGTACTTC.

In DNA, the CDR3 is TGTGCCAGCAGCCAAGCGGCGAACACCGGGGAGCTGTTTTTT. Its protein is CASSQAANTGELFF. The chain employs TRBV4-2 and TRBJ2-2; the D is unclear. Germline CDR1 is LGHNA and CDR2 is YNFKEQ. Trimming removed 1 base at V and 0 bases at J, with 3 bases between. This CDR3 is built from 14 residues.

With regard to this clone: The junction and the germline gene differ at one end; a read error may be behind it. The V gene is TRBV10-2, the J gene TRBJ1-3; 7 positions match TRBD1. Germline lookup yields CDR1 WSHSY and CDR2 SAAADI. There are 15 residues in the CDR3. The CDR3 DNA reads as TGCGCCAGCTGTGACCAGACAGGGTTTGGAAACACCATATATTTT. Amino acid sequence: CASCDQTGFGNTIYF.

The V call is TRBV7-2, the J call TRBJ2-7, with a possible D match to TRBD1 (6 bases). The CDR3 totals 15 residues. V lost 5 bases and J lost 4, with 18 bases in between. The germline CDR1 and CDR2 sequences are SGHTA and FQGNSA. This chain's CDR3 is CASSLGTPNLYEQYF. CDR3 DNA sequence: TGTGCCAGCAGCCTCGGGACACCAAACCTATACGAGCAGTACTTC.

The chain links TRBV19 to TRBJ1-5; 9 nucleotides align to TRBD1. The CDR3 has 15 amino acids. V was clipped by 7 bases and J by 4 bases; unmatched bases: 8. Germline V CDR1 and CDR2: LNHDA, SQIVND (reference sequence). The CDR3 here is CASTKDRGRNQPQHF. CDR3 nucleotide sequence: TGTGCCAGTACCAAAGACAGGGGGAGGAATCAGCCCCAGCATTTT. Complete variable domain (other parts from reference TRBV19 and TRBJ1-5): DGGITQSPKYLFRKEGQNVTLSCEQNLNHDAMYWYRQDPGQGLRLIYYSQIVNDFQKGDIAEGYSVSREKKESFPLTVTSAQKNPTAFYLCASTKDRGRNQPQHFGDGTRLSIL.

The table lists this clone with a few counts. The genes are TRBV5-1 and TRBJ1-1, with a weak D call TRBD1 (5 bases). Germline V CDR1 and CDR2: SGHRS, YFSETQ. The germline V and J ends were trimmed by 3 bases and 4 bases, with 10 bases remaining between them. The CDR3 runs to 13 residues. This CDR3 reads CASSSLGGTEAFF. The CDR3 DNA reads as TGCGCCAGCAGCTCGTTGGGGGGCACTGAAGCTTTCTTT.

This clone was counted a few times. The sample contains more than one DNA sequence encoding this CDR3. In nucleotides, the CDR3 is TGTGCCAGCAGTTTCCAGGGGGGCACTGAAGCTTTCTTT. It yields the protein CASSFQGGTEAFF. The chain combines TRBV12-3 or TRBV12-4 with TRBJ1-1; the match to TRBD1 covers 7 bases. CDR3 size: 13 residues. J lost 4 bases, V lost 3 bases, and 2 bases had no gene match.

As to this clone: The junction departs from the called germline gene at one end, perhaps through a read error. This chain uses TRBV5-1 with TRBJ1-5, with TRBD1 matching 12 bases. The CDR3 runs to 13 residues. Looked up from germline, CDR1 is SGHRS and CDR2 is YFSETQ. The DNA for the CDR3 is TGCGCCAGCAGCTCGGGGACAGGGGGCCTTTTAGCTTTT. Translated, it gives CASSSGTGGLLAF.

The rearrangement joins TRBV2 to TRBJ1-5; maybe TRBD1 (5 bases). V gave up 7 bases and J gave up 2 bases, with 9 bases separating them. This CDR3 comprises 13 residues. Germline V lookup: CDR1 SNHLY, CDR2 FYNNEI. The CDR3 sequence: CASTSQGNQPQHF. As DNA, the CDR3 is TGTGCCAGCACCTCACAGGGCAATCAGCCCCAGCATTTT.

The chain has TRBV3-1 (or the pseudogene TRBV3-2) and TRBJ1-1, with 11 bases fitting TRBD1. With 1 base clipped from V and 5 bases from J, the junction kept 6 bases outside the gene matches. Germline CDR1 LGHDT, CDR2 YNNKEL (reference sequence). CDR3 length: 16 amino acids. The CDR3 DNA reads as TGTGCCAGCAGCCAAGCGGGACAGGGGGTAGGTACTGAAGCTTTCTTT. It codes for CASSQAGQGVGTEAFF.

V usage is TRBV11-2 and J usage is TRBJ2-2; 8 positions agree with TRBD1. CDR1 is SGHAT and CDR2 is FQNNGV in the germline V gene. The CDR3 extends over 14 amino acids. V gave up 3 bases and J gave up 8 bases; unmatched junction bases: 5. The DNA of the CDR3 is TGTGCCAGCAGCTTTTCAGGGGGCGAAGGGGAGCTGTTTTTT. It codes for CASSFSGGEGELFF.

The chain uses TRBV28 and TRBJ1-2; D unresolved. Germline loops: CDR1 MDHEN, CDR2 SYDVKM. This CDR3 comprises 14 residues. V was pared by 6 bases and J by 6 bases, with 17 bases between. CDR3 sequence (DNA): TGTGCCAGCAGCCGTCGTGGGAGACGGCATGGCTACACCTTC. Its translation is CASSRRGRRHGYTF.

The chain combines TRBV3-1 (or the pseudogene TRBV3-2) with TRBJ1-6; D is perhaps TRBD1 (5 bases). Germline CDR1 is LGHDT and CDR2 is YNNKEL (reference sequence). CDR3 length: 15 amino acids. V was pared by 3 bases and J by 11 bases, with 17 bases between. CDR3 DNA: TGTGCCAGCAGCCATGGGGTGGGGCGGGGGGCACCCCTCCACTTT. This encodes CASSHGVGRGAPLHF.

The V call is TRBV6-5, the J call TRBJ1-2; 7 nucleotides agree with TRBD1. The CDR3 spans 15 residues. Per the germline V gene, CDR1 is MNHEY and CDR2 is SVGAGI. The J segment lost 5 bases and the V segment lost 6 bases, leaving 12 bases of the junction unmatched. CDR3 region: CASSRNFGTDYGYTF. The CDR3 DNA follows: TGTGCCAGCAGCCGAAACTTTGGGACAGATTATGGCTACACCTTC.

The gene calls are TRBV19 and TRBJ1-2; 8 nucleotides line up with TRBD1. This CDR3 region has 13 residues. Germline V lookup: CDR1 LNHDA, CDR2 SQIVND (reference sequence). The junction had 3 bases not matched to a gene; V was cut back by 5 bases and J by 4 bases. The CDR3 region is CASSRQGSYGYTF. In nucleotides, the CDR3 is TGTGCCAGTAGTCGACAGGGGTCCTATGGCTACACCTTC.

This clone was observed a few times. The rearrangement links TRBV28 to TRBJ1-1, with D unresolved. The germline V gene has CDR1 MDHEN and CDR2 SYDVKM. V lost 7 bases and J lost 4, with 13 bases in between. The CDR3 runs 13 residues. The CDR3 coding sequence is TGTGCCAGCATCTCCTCGTTTGTCACTGAAGCTTTCTTT. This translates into CASISSFVTEAFF.

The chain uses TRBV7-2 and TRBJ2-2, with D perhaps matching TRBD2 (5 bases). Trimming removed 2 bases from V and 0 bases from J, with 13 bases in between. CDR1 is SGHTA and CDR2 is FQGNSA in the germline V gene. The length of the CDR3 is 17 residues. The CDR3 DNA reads TGTGCCAGCAGCTTATCGGGGTGGACGACGAACACCGGGGAGCTGTTTTTT. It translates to CASSLSGWTTNTGELFF.

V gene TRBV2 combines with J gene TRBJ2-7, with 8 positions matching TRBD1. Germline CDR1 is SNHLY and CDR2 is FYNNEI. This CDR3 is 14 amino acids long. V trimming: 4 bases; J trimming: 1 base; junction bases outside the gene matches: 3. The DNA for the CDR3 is TGTGCCAGCAGTGCAGGGGGCCAATCCTACGAGCAGTACTTC. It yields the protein CASSAGGQSYEQYF.

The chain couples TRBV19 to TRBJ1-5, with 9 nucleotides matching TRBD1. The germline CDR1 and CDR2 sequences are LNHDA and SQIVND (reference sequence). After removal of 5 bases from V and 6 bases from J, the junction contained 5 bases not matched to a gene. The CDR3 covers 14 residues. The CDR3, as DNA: TGTGCCAGTAGTTCCCGGACAGGGGCTCAGCCCCAGCATTTT. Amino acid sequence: CASSSRTGAQPQHF.

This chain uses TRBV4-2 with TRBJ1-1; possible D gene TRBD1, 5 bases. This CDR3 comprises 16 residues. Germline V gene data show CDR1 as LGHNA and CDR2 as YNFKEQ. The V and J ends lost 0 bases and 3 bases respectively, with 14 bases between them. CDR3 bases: TGTGCCAGCAGCCAAGATGGAACAAGGGGTTACACTGAAGCTTTCTTT. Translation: CASSQDGTRGYTEAFF.

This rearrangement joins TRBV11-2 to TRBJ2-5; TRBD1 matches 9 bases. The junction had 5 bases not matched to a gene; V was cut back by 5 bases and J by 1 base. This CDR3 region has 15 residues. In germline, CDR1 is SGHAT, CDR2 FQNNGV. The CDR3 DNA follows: TGTGCCAGCAGCACCAGACAGGGGGGCCAAGAGACCCAGTACTTC. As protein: CASSTRQGGQETQYF.